What follows are 12 T cell receptor beta chains derived from one specimen sequenced in a study of identical twins. TCRdb ran MiXCR on the 5' RACE reads and lists one entry per CDR3 protein. There are 460,000 or so distinct CDR3 sequences in the sample; approximately 14% occur only once, and 0.4% to 0.55% lies in the top ten. This sample also belongs to another study, concerning yellow fever vaccine responses in identical twins.

The sequenced sample was CD4+ T cells sorted from blood. The source is a woman aged 18-30 years in good health.

This clonotype was found a few times. The rearrangement uses TRBV20-1 and TRBJ2-6; D is undetermined. This CDR3 region has 14 residues. CDR1 is DFQATT, CDR2 SNEGSKA, per germline (reference sequence). Deletions cut 6 bases from V and 2 bases from J, with 11 bases between. The CDR3 region has the DNA TGCAGTGCCCCACCCATGGCTGGGGCCAACGTCCTGACTTTC. This codes for CSAPPMAGANVLTF.

This clonotype was observed a handful of times. The V gene is TRBV28, the J gene TRBJ2-7, with TRBD2 as a possible D gene (5 bases). With 5 bases removed from V and 0 bases from J, the gap between germline ends came to 14 bases. CDR3 length: 15 residues. Germline V lookup: CDR1 MDHEN, CDR2 SYDVKM. CDR3 in amino acids: CASSKLRDFSYEQYF. The CDR3 DNA sequence: TGTGCCAGCAGTAAACTGAGGGATTTCTCCTACGAGCAGTACTTC. Variable domain in full (rest from reference TRBV28 and TRBJ2-7): DVKVTQSSRYLVKRTGEKVFLECVQDMDHENMFWYRQDPGLGLRLIYFSYDVKMKEKGDIPEGYSVSREKKERFSLILESASTNQTSMYLCASSKLRDFSYEQYFGPGTRLTVT.

This clonotype was detected a few times. The chain employs TRBV25-1 and TRBJ1-2; 7 nucleotides agree with TRBD1. Germline V gene data show CDR1 as MGHDK and CDR2 as SYGVNS. The CDR3 extends over 13 amino acids. V shed 3 bases and J 7 bases; nucleotides not matched to a gene: 5. The CDR3 here is CASSDTGERGYTF. CDR3 nucleotides: TGTGCCAGCAGTGATACAGGGGAGCGTGGCTACACCTTC.

V is TRBV5-1 and J is TRBJ2-2; TRBD2 is a possible D gene (6 bases). V was shortened by 4 bases and J by 8 bases, with 15 bases between the two germline ends. The CDR3 is made up of 14 amino acids. CDR1 is SGHRS, CDR2 YFSETQ, per germline. CDR3 residues: CASSPEGQGGELFF. The CDR3 bases are TGCGCCAGCAGCCCGGAGGGTCAGGGAGGGGAGCTGTTTTTT.

The V gene is TRBV7-2, the J gene TRBJ2-7; 8 bases fit TRBD1. V dropped 1 base and J dropped 6; count of bases not matched to a gene: 2. This CDR3 region has 13 residues. The germline V gene encodes CDR1 SGHTA and CDR2 FQGNSA. The chain's CDR3 is CASSLVDRAEQYF. The CDR3 nucleotides read TGTGCCAGCAGCTTAGTGGACAGGGCCGAGCAGTACTTC.

A single count supports this clonotype. The chain combines TRBV18 with TRBJ1-2; 8 nucleotides agree with TRBD1. With V trimmed by 6 bases and J by 6 bases, 9 bases remained unmatched. The CDR3 has 14 residues. CDR1 KGHSH and CDR2 LQKENI come from the germline V gene. The CDR3 reads CASSAQQGEDGYTF. Here the CDR3 DNA reads TGTGCCAGCTCCGCCCAACAGGGGGAAGATGGCTACACCTTC.

In this sample, this clonotype turned up a few times. The CDR3 DNA follows: TGTGCCAGCAGTCTTTCACCAACCGGGCAGTACTTC. The encoded protein is CASSLSPTGQYF. J is TRBJ2-7 and V is TRBV12-3 or TRBV12-4; D uncertain. Trimming removed 5 bases at V and 9 bases at J, with 14 bases between. This CDR3 contains 12 residues.

This clonotype came up a few times. J is TRBJ2-7 and V is TRBV12-3 or TRBV12-4; perhaps D is TRBD1 or TRBD2 (6 bases each). CDR3 size: 14 residues. V lost 4 bases to trimming and J lost 5 bases, with 15 bases between them. CDR3 DNA sequence: TGTGCCAGCAGTTCCATGGGGGGCAGGGACGAGCAGTACTTC. It specifies CASSSMGGRDEQYF.

Of note for this clonotype: A junction boundary mismatches the germline segment, possibly from a read error. The rearrangement links TRBV7-7 to TRBJ2-7, with 9 bases lining up with TRBD2. Germline loops: CDR1 SSHAT, CDR2 FNYEAQ (reference sequence). The CDR3 runs 15 residues. CDR3 loop: CASSPVAGGRSEQYF. CDR3 coding DNA: TGTGCTAGCAGCCCTGTGGCGGGGGGGCGGTCCGAGCAGTACTTC.

The chain uses TRBV5-4 and TRBJ2-3, with 8 bases aligning to TRBD2. The ends lost 5 bases at V and 4 bases at J; junction bases unmatched: 9. The germline V gene encodes CDR1 SGHNT and CDR2 YYREEE (reference sequence). The CDR3 has 15 residues. CDR3 region: CASSPSGRLSDTQYF. The CDR3 nucleotides read TGTGCCAGCAGTCCAAGCGGGAGATTATCAGATACGCAGTATTTT.

This clonotype was counted at least ten times. The J gene is TRBJ2-1, the V gene TRBV3-1; 10 bases map to TRBD2. The CDR3 contains 20 residues. The V and J ends lost 0 bases and 0 bases, in that order; junction bases with no gene match: 11. Germline V lookup: CDR1 LGHDT, CDR2 YNNKEL (reference sequence). In DNA, the CDR3 is TGTGCCAGCAGCCAAGAACGGGCTAGCGGGAGATGGAGCTCCTACAATGAGCAGTTCTTC. Its protein product is CASSQERASGRWSSYNEQFF.

CDR3 nucleotides: TGCAGTGCTTCTCAAATAGGCGGCCAGCCCCAGCATTTT. The encoded protein is CSASQIGGQPQHF. The rearrangement joins TRBV20-1 to TRBJ1-5; D uncertain. This CDR3 has 13 residues. The germline V and J ends were trimmed by 5 bases and 7 bases, with 15 bases remaining between them. The germline gives CDR1 DFQATT, CDR2 SNEGSKA (reference sequence).